The sequence of this T cell receptor (beta chain) was determined in a study of shared clonotypes between healthy human individuals (dated by TCRdb to 2020 to 2022). Broadly, across the study: The cohort comprised a couple of women and a few men aged 18 to 49 years. For each donor, three plates each were used for CD4 naive and CD4 memory, two plates were used for CD8 naive, and one plate was used for CD8 memory. To estimate repertoire size and how much clonotype sharing occurs between individuals, the study deeply sequenced the blood TCR repertoires of roughly 5 healthy adults. To increase sequencing depth and limit assay-specific biases, TCR repertoire library preparation and sequencing were carried out by different laboratories using diverse techniques. Per donor, leukapheresis produced somewhere between about 0.94 and 8.9 billion PBMCs. The paper as a whole reports these results and caveats: Pairwise subsampling led to the expectation that sequencing depth would affect the degree of clonotype sharing among donors. Incomplete sequencing was indicated by rarefaction of sorted-subset datasets, despite the large sequencing depth. Sampling was restricted to blood, and TCR repertoires in tissues likely differ from the TCR repertoires found in blood. Sharing across a few donors was observed for roughly 5.4% of naive CD4, about 4% of naive CD8, 2.3% of memory CD4, and around 0.4% of memory CD8 clonotypes. Estimated clonotype richness was generally larger for naive than for memory subsets. Compared with non-shared clonotypes, the clonotypes found in all four sorted-subset donors had higher generation probabilities. The genetic and exposure-history diversity represented was limited by the small number of donors.

Comments on this clone: Its antigen has not been determined. Per-base quality was not reported, and no clone a single base away is much larger than it.

Using the deep immunoSEQ assay, TCR CDR3 regions were amplified from genomic DNA by multiplex PCR. Genomic DNA extracted from each cell subset was distributed evenly over all wells of several immunoSEQ 96-well plates, and each plate served as one replicate. For sorted subsets, about 220 ng of genomic DNA, equivalent to 30,000 or so T cell genomes, went into each replicate PCR. The purified libraries were quantified using a Qubit 3.0 fluorometer, sized with a Bioanalyzer 2100, and then quantified again using the KAPA Library Quantification kit. A separate single-read 150-cycle Illumina NextSeq 550 flow cell was used to sequence each immunoSEQ 96-well plate. The published analysis was carried out like this. Because the immunoSEQ output included only junctional sequences and no quality scores, the filtering could not be the same as the filtering used for full-length reads. To assign V/J genes and CDR3, sequences were annotated using PyIR, a Python wrapper for IgBLAST v1.9, with IMGT germline references. Reads were removed for weak V/J assignments (E-value above 1e-6), missing CDR3, stop codons, out-of-frame junctions, or ambiguous translated residues. V3J clonotypes were defined by identical inferred V gene, J gene, and CDR3 amino acid sequence. The percentage overlap between two repertoires was calculated by dividing the number of shared unique clonotypes by the size of the smaller repertoire. Richness of each repertoire was evaluated using RTK rarefaction, the Chao1 estimator, and Recon v2.1 estimates of unobserved clonotypes. OLGA was used to compute generation probabilities for all TCRbeta clonotypes that the gDNA method yielded from several donors. The table was pulled from immuneACCESS by TCRdb, which kept in-frame rearrangements only. Such tables lose some clones; where checked, under half of the loss comes from unresolved V genes, and the rest has no known cause. The DNA was the basis for D and trimming; V, J and clone size are from that table. In all, the sample holds hundreds of thousands of clones, and about 95% of those were seen once. The ten largest make up less than 0.13% of the sample.

CD8 naive samples consisted of CD45RO-negative cells that were positively selected for CCR7, yielding a CD45RA+CCR7+ population without TemRA cells. The donors were healthy, HIV-negative adults who had no recently reported acute infections or vaccinations. All donors were Caucasian adults living in Nashville, Tennessee, USA. Blood was collected by leukapheresis, and PBMCs were isolated by Ficoll-Histopaque density gradient centrifugation and then cryopreserved in liquid nitrogen vapor phase. Analytical flow cytometry was used to check the purity and quantity of every magnetically sorted T cell population. Each sorted fraction had its genomic DNA isolated and then quantified by UV absorbance on a Nanodrop 2000c. The CDR3 sequence holds 19 residues, the cysteine and phenylalanine included. Solely the CDR3 DNA is kept, with 57 bases framed from the first base. The germline V gene encodes CDR1 SGDLS and CDR2 YYNGEE. At the junction V is shortened by 4 bases and J by 3 bases; bases outside the gene matches: 11.

The specimen was naive CD8+ T cells sorted from blood. This specimen's cell subset or site label, interpreted: CD45RA+CCR7+. The chain is assembled from TRBV9 and TRBJ2-3, with 16 central nucleotides matching TRBD2. This TCR was recovered from a woman aged 25-40 years in good health. Here the CDR3 is given as CASSSGTSGRGRETDTQYF. The DNA reads as follows: TGTGCCAGCAGCTCCGGGACTAGCGGGAGGGGTCGGGAGACAGATACGCAGTATTTT.